A selection of T cell receptor beta chains follows, all from one sample in a study of persistence of HIV-infected CD4 T cells. These receptors have no identified antigens. Assay used: immunoSEQ multiplex PCR; TCRdb lists only in-frame clones, some missing. In the table there are under 45,000 clones, more than 80% of which are singletons. This sample comprised CD4+ T cells sorted from PBMCs after approximately 18-hour stimulation, obtained from a patient who received antiretroviral therapy. The receptors stem from an adult man with HIV who was CMV-seropositive. Both conserved end residues are part of each CDR3. Fields, in order: clone size, D gene, J gene, V gene, CDR3 protein, CDR3 DNA. The D gene is left open where the match is weak. Part of the rows lack a size; the others show once, few, many or a class for expanded clones.

-,-,TRBJ2-3,TRBV19,CASSILSGASTDTQYF,TGTGCCAGTAGTATTCTTTCCGGGGCCAGCACAGATACGCAGTATTTT
-,TRBD1,TRBJ2-2,TRBV6-5,CASSRTGNTGELFF,TGTGCCAGCAGTAGGACAGGGAACACCGGGGAGCTGTTTTTT
-,-,TRBJ2-1,TRBV2,CASKGQGTYYNEQFF,TGTGCCAGCAAAGGTCAGGGGACATACTACAATGAGCAGTTCTTC
-,TRBD1,TRBJ1-2,TRBV5-1,CASSLAGTGDYGYTF,TGCGCCAGCAGCTTGGCAGGGACAGGGGACTATGGCTACACCTTC
-,TRBD1,TRBJ1-5,TRBV23-1,CASTHERAQGTWQPQHF,TGCGCCAGCACCCATGAGAGGGCACAGGGGACCTGGCAGCCCCAGCATTTT
-,-,TRBJ2-1,TRBV19,CASRSGGDEQFF,TGTGCCAGTCGGTCAGGGGGGGATGAGCAGTTCTTC
-,-,TRBJ1-6,TRBV19,CASREGGTYNSPLHF,TGTGCCAGTAGGGAAGGGGGGACCTATAATTCACCCCTCCACTTT
-,TRBD1,TRBJ2-3,TRBV28,CASSFGTGIDTQYF,TGTGCCAGCAGTTTCGGGACAGGGATAGATACGCAGTATTTT
few,-,TRBJ1-6,TRBV4-2,CASSQEERSPLHF,TGTGCCAGCAGCCAAGAGGAACGTTCACCCCTCCACTTT
-,-,TRBJ1-1,TRBV4-2,CASTPRDYTEAFF,TGTGCCAGCACGCCCCGGGATTACACTGAAGCTTTCTTT
once,TRBD1,TRBJ1-6,TRBV19,CASSASGGNAYNSPLHF,TGTGCCAGTAGTGCTTCAGGGGGCAACGCCTATAATTCACCCCTCCACTTT
-,-,TRBJ2-1,TRBV10-3,CAISPPPASSYNEQFF,TGTGCCATCAGTCCCCCACCCGCGAGCTCCTACAATGAGCAGTTCTTC
-,-,TRBJ2-2,TRBV15,CATSRGGTNTGELFF,TGTGCCACCAGCAGAGGAGGGACAAACACCGGGGAGCTGTTTTTT
-,-,TRBJ1-5,TRBV6-5,CASSPGWGANQPQHF,TGTGCCAGCAGTCCCGGTTGGGGGGCTAATCAGCCCCAGCATTTT
-,TRBD1,TRBJ2-6,TRBV18,CASSVQGMNSGANVLTF,TGTGCCAGCTCCGTACAGGGGATGAACTCTGGGGCCAACGTCCTGACTTTC
-,TRBD1,TRBJ1-4,TRBV14,CASSQVQGINEKLFF,TGTGCCAGCAGCCAAGTACAGGGGATTAATGAAAAACTGTTTTTT
-,TRBD2,TRBJ2-4,TRBV4-1,CASSQDRGASGGPNIQYF,TGCGCCAGCAGCCAAGATCGTGGGGCTAGCGGGGGGCCGAACATTCAGTACTTC
-,-,TRBJ1-6,TRBV27,CASSAKVMNSPLHF,TGTGCCAGCAGCGCGAAAGTGATGAATTCACCCCTCCACTTT
-,-,TRBJ2-3,TRBV4-1,CASSQDPRTASTDTQYF,TGCGCCAGCAGCCAAGATCCCCGGACAGCTAGCACAGATACGCAGTATTTT
-,-,TRBJ1-6,TRBV9,CASSPLPGTTGPLHF,TGTGCCAGCAGCCCCCTTCCCGGGACTACTGGGCCCCTCCACTTT
-,TRBD1,TRBJ1-5,TRBV12-5,CASGSGQGVSNQPQHF,TGTGCTAGTGGTTCCGGACAGGGTGTGAGCAATCAGCCCCAGCATTTT
-,TRBD2,TRBJ2-6,TRBV6-1,CASSGAAGRLSGANVLTF,TGTGCCAGCAGTGGGGCAGCGGGACGGCTCTCTGGGGCCAACGTCCTGACTTTC
-,TRBD1,TRBJ2-1,TRBV7-8,CASSLAGTAINNEQFF,TGTGCCAGCAGCTTAGCTGGGACAGCGATCAACAATGAGCAGTTCTTC
once,-,TRBJ1-1,TRBV7-9,CASSLEGGLNTEAFF,TGTGCCAGCAGCTTAGAAGGCGGCCTGAACACTGAAGCTTTCTTT
-,-,TRBJ2-1,TRBV6-5,CASRLDGGGNEQFF,TGTGCCAGCAGGTTGGATGGGGGCGGGAATGAGCAGTTCTTC
-,-,TRBJ1-3,TRBV6-1,CASSGEGVSSGNTIYF,TGTGCCAGCAGTGGCGAGGGGGTTAGCTCTGGAAACACCATATATTTT
-,TRBD1,TRBJ1-5,TRBV30,CAWSPGQGTNNQPQHF,TGTGCCTGGAGCCCCGGACAGGGAACGAACAATCAGCCCCAGCATTTT
once,-,TRBJ2-1,TRBV7-2,CASSLVGREIGNEQFF,TGTGCCAGCAGCTTGGTTGGCAGGGAAATTGGCAATGAGCAGTTCTTC
-,TRBD1,TRBJ1-5,TRBV5-6,CASSRQGGNQPQHF,TGTGCCAGCAGCAGACAGGGAGGCAATCAGCCCCAGCATTTT
-,-,TRBJ2-1,TRBV19,CASSIGGQKQQFF,TGTGCCAGTAGTATAGGCGGACAGAAACAGCAGTTCTTC
-,TRBD1,TRBJ1-5,TRBV24-1,CATLDRGNQPQHF,TGTGCCACCCTAGACAGGGGCAATCAGCCCCAGCATTTT
-,-,TRBJ1-2,TRBV7-2,CASSLARGGGYTF,TGTGCCAGCAGCTTAGCCAGGGGTGGAGGCTACACCTTC
-,TRBD1,TRBJ1-3,TRBV6-6,CASSPGQGPSSGNTIYF,TGTGCCAGCAGTCCCGGACAGGGGCCGAGCTCTGGAAACACCATATATTTT
-,-,TRBJ1-2,TRBV6-5,CASSYRAGYGYTF,TGTGCCAGCAGTTACCGGGCAGGTTATGGCTACACCTTC
-,TRBD1,TRBJ1-2,TRBV12-3/TRBV12-4,CASSLQQGGGYTF,TGTGCCAGCAGTCTCCAACAGGGGGGTGGCTACACCTTC
-,-,TRBJ1-2,TRBV9,CASSVDPSAGNYGYTF,TGTGCCAGCAGCGTAGATCCCTCCGCAGGGAACTATGGCTACACCTTC
-,TRBD1,TRBJ1-4,TRBV19,CASSIRTGMATNEKLFF,TGTGCCAGTAGTATTCGGACAGGGATGGCGACTAATGAAAAACTGTTTTTT
-,-,TRBJ1-4,TRBV12-3/TRBV12-4,CASTGLANEKLFF,TGTGCCAGCACCGGACTAGCTAATGAAAAACTGTTTTTT
-,TRBD2,TRBJ2-3,TRBV11-1,CASSVAGGRTDTQYF,TGTGCCAGCAGCGTAGCGGGGGGCAGGACAGATACGCAGTATTTT
once,-,TRBJ1-1,TRBV11-3,CASSLDGKRGTEAFF,TGTGCCAGCAGCTTAGATGGTAAAAGGGGCACTGAAGCTTTCTTT
-,-,TRBJ1-3,TRBV5-4,CASSLGGTTTGNTIYF,TGTGCCAGCAGCTTGGGAGGGACAACTACTGGAAACACCATATATTTT
-,TRBD1,TRBJ2-3,TRBV5-1,CASSFFAPDRGRTDTQYF,TGCGCCAGCAGCTTTTTCGCCCCGGACAGGGGCCGCACAGATACGCAGTATTTT